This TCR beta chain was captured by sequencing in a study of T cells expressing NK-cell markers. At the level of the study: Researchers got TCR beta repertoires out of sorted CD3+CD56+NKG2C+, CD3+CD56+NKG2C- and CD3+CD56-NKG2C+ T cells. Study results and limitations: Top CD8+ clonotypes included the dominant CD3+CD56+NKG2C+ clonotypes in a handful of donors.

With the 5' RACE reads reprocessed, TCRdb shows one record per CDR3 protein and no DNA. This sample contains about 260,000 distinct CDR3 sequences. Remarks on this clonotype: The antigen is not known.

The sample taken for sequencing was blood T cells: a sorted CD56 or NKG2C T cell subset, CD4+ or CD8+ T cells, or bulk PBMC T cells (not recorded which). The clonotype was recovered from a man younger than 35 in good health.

This CDR3 reads CASSISQGSAEAFF. This chain uses TRBV19 with TRBJ1-1; there is no DNA to check the TCRdb D call of TRBD1. The CDR3 runs 14 residues. From germline, CDR1 is LNHDA and CDR2 SQIVND (reference sequence).